Detailed here is one TCR beta chain. The CDR3 length is 15 residues. V trimming: 3 bases; J trimming: 4 bases; junction bases outside the gene matches: 8. Germline V gives CDR1 SNHLY, CDR2 FYNNEI. These data belong to a study of blood T cell repertoires in COVID-19. Across the study: Acute and convalescent COVID-19 samples came from the United States, Italy and Spain. PBMCs, B-cell-depleted T cells, or T cells were the source of the cDNA or gDNA that made up the material.

In the original analysis: Reference gene primer amplification gave nucleated cell count estimates. TCRdb keeps only in-frame clones here, not all; method: immunoSEQ multiplex PCR. Clone size and V and J calls were adopted from that table, with D and trimming inferred from the DNA. The top ten hold more than 4% of the sample, which has approximately 240,000 clones, 84% seen once. The clonotype comes from a man aged 45 to 65 with acute or convalescent COVID-19. The sequencing sample was made of peripheral blood. The V gene is TRBV2, the J gene TRBJ2-7; 8 bases are shared with TRBD1. CDR3 coding DNA: TGTGCCAGCAGTGACTTTTACAGGGGGAAGTACGAGCAGTACTTC. Amino acids: CASSDFYRGKYEQYF.